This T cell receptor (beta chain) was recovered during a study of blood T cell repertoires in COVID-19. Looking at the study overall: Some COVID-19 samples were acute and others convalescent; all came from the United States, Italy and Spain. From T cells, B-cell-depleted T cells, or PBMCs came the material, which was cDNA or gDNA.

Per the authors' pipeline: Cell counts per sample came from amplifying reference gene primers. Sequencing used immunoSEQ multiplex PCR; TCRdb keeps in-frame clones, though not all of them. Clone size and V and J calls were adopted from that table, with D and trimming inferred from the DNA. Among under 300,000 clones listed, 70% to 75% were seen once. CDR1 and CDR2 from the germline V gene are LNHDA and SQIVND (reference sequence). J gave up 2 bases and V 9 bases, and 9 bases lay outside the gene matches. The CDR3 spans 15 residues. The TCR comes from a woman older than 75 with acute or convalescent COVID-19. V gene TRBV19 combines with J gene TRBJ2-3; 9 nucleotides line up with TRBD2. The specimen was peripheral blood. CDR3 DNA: TGTGCCAGCTCTGCGACTAGCGGTGACACAGATACGCAGTATTTT. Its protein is CASSATSGDTDTQYF. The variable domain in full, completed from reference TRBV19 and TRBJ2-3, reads DGGITQSPKYLFRKEGQNVTLSCEQNLNHDAMYWYRQDPGQGLRLIYYSQIVNDFQKGDIAEGYSVSREKKESFPLTVTSAQKNPTAFYLCASSATSGDTDTQYFGPGTRLTVL.